Shown below are 31 T cell receptor beta chains from a single sample sequenced in a study of cytomegalovirus exposure and HLA in healthy donors. Amplification used 60 Vbeta primers and 13 Jbeta primers. Clones were read by immunoSEQ multiplex PCR, and TCRdb kept only the in-frame ones, dropping some. The data contain roughly 120,000 clones, roughly 80% of them singletons. The sample consisted of PBMCs. These TCRs come from a male donor in good health and CMV-seronegative.

The CDR3 DNA is TGTGCCAGCAGCTTGGACAGGTATTACGAGCAGTACTTC. This encodes CASSLDRYYEQYF. V and J are TRBV5-4 and TRBJ2-7, with D maybe TRBD1 (5 bases). Germline V lookup: CDR1 SGHNT, CDR2 YYREEE (reference sequence). This CDR3 has 13 amino acids. V gave up 0 bases and J gave up 4 bases, with 8 bases separating them.

This chain joins TRBV7-2 and TRBJ1-2, with a tentative D call TRBD1 (5 bases). CDR1 SGHTA and CDR2 FQGNSA come from the germline V gene. This CDR3 contains 14 residues. V shed 1 base and J shed 3 bases, with 9 bases lying between them. This CDR3 reads CASSLGGGDYGYTF. CDR3 DNA sequence: TGTGCCAGCAGCTTAGGGGGCGGGGACTATGGCTACACCTTC.

This chain joins TRBV5-4 and TRBJ2-3; 9 nucleotides line up with TRBD1. CDR3 size: 15 residues. In germline, CDR1 is SGHNT, CDR2 YYREEE (reference sequence). V was pared by 4 bases and J by 3 bases, with 6 bases of the junction left unmatched. The DNA for the CDR3 is TGTGCCAGCAGCCGGGACAGGGAAAGTACAGATACGCAGTATTTT. It translates to CASSRDRESTDTQYF.

This clone was seen a handful of times. The V gene is TRBV29-1, the J gene TRBJ2-1, with 13 bases matching TRBD2. Per germline, CDR1 SQVTM and CDR2 ANQGSEA. V dropped 6 bases and J dropped 4; count of bases not matched to a gene: 9. This CDR3 is 16 amino acids long. Here the CDR3 reads CSVRTSGSRGYNEQFF. The CDR3 DNA reads as TGCAGCGTAAGGACTAGCGGGAGTAGGGGGTACAATGAGCAGTTCTTC.

The chain uses TRBV14 and TRBJ1-5; D perhaps matches TRBD1 (5 bases). V gave up 0 bases and J gave up 11 bases, with 8 bases separating them. The CDR3 has 12 residues. From germline, CDR1 is SGHDN and CDR2 FVKESK. The CDR3 loop is CASSQDRVTQHF. The DNA for the CDR3 is TGTGCCAGCAGCCAAGACAGGGTGACCCAGCATTTT.

The chain is built from TRBV9 and TRBJ1-2; D possibly corresponds to TRBD1 (6 bases). The germline V and J ends were trimmed by 4 bases and 8 bases, with 15 bases remaining between them. The CDR3 is made up of 13 amino acids. The germline V gene has CDR1 SGDLS and CDR2 YYNGEE. Here the CDR3 DNA reads TGTGCCAGCAGCTCCAACAGGGCTTTGGGCTACACCTTC. It yields the protein CASSSNRALGYTF.

The J gene is TRBJ2-1, the V gene TRBV28; D gene ambiguous. With 5 bases removed from V and 0 bases from J, the gap between germline ends came to 8 bases. This CDR3 is built from 14 residues. Germline V gene sequence: CDR1 MDHEN, CDR2 SYDVKM. The DNA for the CDR3 is TGTGCCAGCAGTCCACAGTACTCCTACAATGAGCAGTTCTTC. Encoded protein: CASSPQYSYNEQFF. The full variable domain, rest sourced from reference TRBV28 and TRBJ2-1, is DVKVTQSSRYLVKRTGEKVFLECVQDMDHENMFWYRQDPGLGLRLIYFSYDVKMKEKGDIPEGYSVSREKKERFSLILESASTNQTSMYLCASSPQYSYNEQFFGPGTRLTVL.

The CDR3 reads CSVGTGDFSEQYF. CDR3 bases: TGCAGCGTTGGGACAGGCGACTTCTCCGAGCAGTACTTC. This chain uses TRBV29-1 with TRBJ2-5, with 7 bases identical to TRBD1. The J call may not be correct, given that the DNA end is closer to TRBJ2-7. Germline V gene sequence: CDR1 SQVTM, CDR2 ANQGSEA. The CDR3 covers 13 residues.

The CDR3 nucleotides read TGTGCCAGCTCACCGAAGGGGGCCACTGAAGCTTTCTTT. Translation gives CASSPKGATEAFF. This chain joins TRBV18 and TRBJ1-1; 7 nucleotides match TRBD1. Germline CDR1 reads KGHSH; CDR2 reads LQKENI. Losses at the gene ends were 3 bases for V and 4 bases for J; bases not matched to a gene: 2. The CDR3 consists of 13 residues.

V and J are TRBV30 and TRBJ1-1; a possible D gene is TRBD1 (5 bases). V was cut by 3 bases and J by 0 bases, with 5 bases left in between. The CDR3 sequence is 12 residues long. The germline gives CDR1 GTSNPN, CDR2 SVGIG (reference sequence). For the CDR3, the DNA is TGTGCCTGGAGAGGGGTGAACACTGAAGCTTTCTTT. This encodes CAWRGVNTEAFF.

V and J are TRBV7-9 and TRBJ1-1, with no clear D. The CDR3 covers 14 residues. Germline CDR1 and CDR2: SEHNR and FQNEAQ (reference sequence). Trimming pared 2 bases from V and 1 base from J, leaving 8 bases between. This CDR3 reads CASSLSGGNTEAFF. The CDR3 coding sequence is TGTGCCAGCAGCTTATCGGGAGGGAACACTGAAGCTTTCTTT.

The rearrangement joins TRBV9 to TRBJ1-5; 11 bases align to TRBD1. Trimming cost V 3 bases and J 4 bases; bases outside gene matches: 3. The CDR3 has 15 amino acids. Germline V lookup: CDR1 SGDLS, CDR2 YYNGEE. This CDR3 is CASSAGTGGNQPQHF. In DNA, the CDR3 is TGTGCCAGCAGCGCCGGGACAGGGGGAAATCAGCCCCAGCATTTT.

This chain links TRBV4-1 with TRBJ2-3; TRBD2 matches 10 bases. The CDR3 runs 15 residues. Per the germline V gene, CDR1 is MGHRA and CDR2 is YSYEKL. The ends lost 4 bases at V and 5 bases at J; junction bases unmatched: 6. In nucleotides, the CDR3 is TGCGCCAGCAGCCCGGCTAGCGGGAGTGGAGATACGCAGTATTTT. Its protein is CASSPASGSGDTQYF.

The gene calls are TRBV5-1 and TRBJ1-1; TRBD1 matches at 7 bases. Looked up from germline, CDR1 is SGHRS and CDR2 is YFSETQ. J gave up 7 bases and V 0 bases, and 3 bases lay outside the gene matches. This CDR3 region has 13 residues. The CDR3 DNA sequence: TGCGCCAGCAGCTTGGAACAGGGGATTGAAGCTTTCTTT. Its translation is CASSLEQGIEAFF.

The chain carries TRBV11-1 and TRBJ1-1; 7 nucleotides align to TRBD1. The V and J ends lost 5 bases and 11 bases, in that order; junction bases with no gene match: 11. Germline-derived CDR1 and CDR2 are SGHAT and FQDESV (reference sequence). The CDR3 length is 13 residues. CDR3 in amino acids: CASSILGGQTAFF. CDR3 bases: TGTGCCAGCAGCATCCTTGGGGGACAGACGGCTTTCTTT.

This chain connects TRBV30 to TRBJ1-1; TRBD1 matches at 8 bases. Trimming cost V 3 bases and J 8 bases; bases outside gene matches: 11. Germline CDR1 is GTSNPN and CDR2 is SVGIG (reference sequence). The CDR3 covers 14 residues. CDR3 sequence (DNA): TGTGCCTGGAGAGCACCTCAGGGGGCCTCGGAAGCTTTCTTT. Amino acid sequence: CAWRAPQGASEAFF.

The chain uses TRBV5-6 and TRBJ1-3, with 7 bases aligning to TRBD1. The CDR3 has 14 amino acids. With 5 bases clipped from V and 8 bases from J, the junction kept 10 bases outside the gene matches. Germline lookup yields CDR1 SGHDT and CDR2 YYEEEE. The CDR3 here is CASSHDREGDTIYF. The CDR3, as DNA: TGTGCCAGCAGTCATGACAGGGAAGGAGACACCATATATTTT.

This chain joins TRBV7-9 and TRBJ2-3, with TRBD2 matching 8 bases. Germline V lookup: CDR1 SEHNR, CDR2 FQNEAQ (reference sequence). Trimming at V came to 0 bases and at J to 5 bases, leaving 7 bases not matched to a gene. This CDR3 spans 16 amino acids. This chain's CDR3 is CASSLATSALGDTQYF. CDR3 coding DNA: TGTGCCAGCAGCTTAGCGACTAGCGCTCTGGGAGATACGCAGTATTTT. The full variable domain, rest sourced from reference TRBV7-9 and TRBJ2-3, is DTGVSQNPRHKITKRGQNVTFRCDPISEHNRLYWYRQTLGQGPEFLTYFQNEAQLEKSRLLSDRFSAERPKGSFSTLEIQRTEQGDSAMYLCASSLATSALGDTQYFGPGTRLTVL.

This sequence joins TRBV10-3 and TRBJ1-6, with D perhaps TRBD1 (6 bases). Trimming took 4 bases from V and 9 from J, leaving 10 bases between them. CDR1 is ENHRY and CDR2 is SYGVKD in the germline V gene. The CDR3 is 13 residues long. The DNA for the CDR3 is TGTGCCATCAGTGGGACAGTTGGTTCACCCCTCCACTTT. Translated: CAISGTVGSPLHF.

This clone has just one count. The chain couples TRBV23-1 to TRBJ1-1; perhaps TRBD1 as D (6 bases). TRBV23-1 is an ORF, with its function uncertain. CDR3 length equals 17 residues. Trimming cost V 8 bases and J 3 bases, with 25 bases left between them. As DNA, the CDR3 is TGCGCCAGCCACTACAAAGAACAGGGAGTATGGGACACTGAAGCTTTCTTT. Translated: CASHYKEQGVWDTEAFF.

The chain has TRBV4-1 and TRBJ2-7; 8 bases match TRBD2. CDR1 and CDR2 (germline): MGHRA, YSYEKL. There are 15 residues in the CDR3. Unmatched junction bases numbered 5, after V lost 1 base and J lost 3 bases. CDR3 residues: CASSQGVAGRYEQYF. The CDR3 region has the DNA TGCGCCAGCAGCCAAGGGGTAGCGGGACGCTACGAGCAGTACTTC.

This clone was found a few times. CDR3 nucleotides: TGTGCCAGCAGCGGAACCCCGACAGGGTTCCGGAGCACTGAAGCTTTCTTT. Residues: CASSGTPTGFRSTEAFF. The gene calls are TRBV11-2 and TRBJ1-1; TRBD1 agrees at 7 bases. The CDR3 has 17 residues. Losses at the gene ends were 5 bases for V and 4 bases for J; bases not matched to a gene: 16. Germline lookup yields CDR1 SGHAT and CDR2 FQNNGV.

The chain carries TRBV30 and TRBJ2-1, with a tentative D call TRBD2 (6 bases). Germline loops: CDR1 GTSNPN, CDR2 SVGIG (reference sequence). This CDR3 is 13 amino acids long. V dropped 2 bases and J dropped 9 bases, with 14 bases sitting between them. The CDR3 DNA is TGTGCCTGGAGTAGCGGGCTCGAGGGTGAGCAGTTCTTC. Amino acid sequence: CAWSSGLEGEQFF.

This chain joins TRBV4-1 and TRBJ1-5; 10 nucleotides match TRBD1. The CDR3 is 15 residues long. CDR1 is MGHRA and CDR2 is YSYEKL in the germline V gene. After removal of 3 bases from V and 6 bases from J, the junction contained 5 bases not matched to a gene. This CDR3 reads CASSQDRGFGQPQHF. The CDR3, as DNA: TGCGCCAGCAGCCAGGACAGGGGGTTCGGTCAGCCCCAGCATTTT.

This clone has only one observation. The J gene is TRBJ2-2, the V gene TRBV30; tentatively, D is TRBD2 (6 bases). The CDR3 spans 17 residues. Per germline, CDR1 GTSNPN and CDR2 SVGIG (reference sequence). Trimming cost V 3 bases and J 2 bases, with 19 bases left between them. In nucleotides, the CDR3 is TGTGCCTGGAGCCAACCCCAAGGGACTTCCAACACCGGGGAGCTGTTTTTT. This encodes CAWSQPQGTSNTGELFF.

J is TRBJ1-5 and V is TRBV28; no clear D gene. Germline CDR1 and CDR2: MDHEN and SYDVKM. The length of the CDR3 is 13 residues. V lost 6 bases and J 6 bases, leaving 12 bases between the germline ends. CDR3 protein: CASRTGGGQPQHF. DNA of the CDR3: TGTGCCAGCAGGACCGGCGGTGGTCAGCCCCAGCATTTT.

The chain links TRBV7-2 to TRBJ2-5; tentatively, D is TRBD1 (5 bases). With 1 base removed from V and 3 bases from J, the gap between germline ends came to 9 bases. CDR1 is SGHTA and CDR2 is FQGNSA in the germline V gene. The length of the CDR3 is 14 residues. In DNA form, the CDR3 reads TGTGCCAGCAGCTTAGGGCAGGGAAAAGAGACCCAGTACTTC. Residues: CASSLGQGKETQYF.

V and J are TRBV19 and TRBJ2-1, with D possibly being TRBD2 (6 bases). There are 15 residues in the CDR3. CDR1 and CDR2 from the germline V gene are LNHDA and SQIVND (reference sequence). The V end was cut by 8 bases, the J end by 2 bases, with 16 bases between. In DNA, the CDR3 is TGTGCCAGTTCCTCCAGGAGGGTAACCTACAATGAGCAGTTCTTC. This translates into CASSSRRVTYNEQFF.

The chain recombines TRBV7-2 with TRBJ1-1; TRBD1 aligns across 8 bases. V lost 5 bases to trimming and J lost 2 bases; unmatched junction nucleotides: 7. CDR1 is SGHTA and CDR2 is FQGNSA in the germline V gene. This CDR3 is 15 amino acids long. The CDR3 sequence is CASSPWTGRNTEAFF. CDR3 nucleotides: TGTGCCAGCAGCCCCTGGACAGGGCGAAACACTGAAGCTTTCTTT.

The CDR3 region is CASSRGGGMETQYF. CDR3 coding DNA: TGCGCCAGCAGCCGGGGGGGCGGGATGGAGACCCAGTACTTC. The chain recombines TRBV5-1 with TRBJ2-5, with 8 bases lining up with TRBD2. CDR1 and CDR2 (germline): SGHRS, YFSETQ. J gave up 5 bases and V 4 bases, and 7 bases lay outside the gene matches. The CDR3 has 14 amino acids.

This clone occurred once. The J gene is TRBJ2-7, the V gene TRBV4-2; D is possibly TRBD2 (6 bases). Germline V gene data show CDR1 as LGHNA and CDR2 as YNFKEQ. The CDR3 is 15 residues long. V was shortened by 1 base and J by 2 bases, with 12 bases between the two germline ends. Here the CDR3 DNA reads TGTGCCAGCAGCCAAGGGGCGGGACCTCCCTACGAGCAGTACTTC. Translation gives CASSQGAGPPYEQYF.